This TCR beta chain stems from a study of control samples from healthy donors and cancer patients. The germline V and J ends were trimmed by 6 bases and 0 bases, with 11 bases remaining between them. Germline V CDR1 and CDR2: WSHSY, SAAADI. The CDR3 totals 14 residues. Assay: immunoSEQ multiplex PCR; the TCRdb copy retains only in-frame clones and omits some. The sample shows approximately 150,000 clones, about nine tenths of them seen only once. This receptor was taken from a man aged 25-45 years in good health. The sequenced sample consisted of blood. The gene calls are TRBV10-2 and TRBJ2-5; tentative D call: TRBD2 (6 bases). The CDR3 sequence: CASRAGPYQETQYF. DNA of the CDR3: TGCGCCAGCAGGGCGGGGCCGTACCAAGAGACCCAGTACTTC.